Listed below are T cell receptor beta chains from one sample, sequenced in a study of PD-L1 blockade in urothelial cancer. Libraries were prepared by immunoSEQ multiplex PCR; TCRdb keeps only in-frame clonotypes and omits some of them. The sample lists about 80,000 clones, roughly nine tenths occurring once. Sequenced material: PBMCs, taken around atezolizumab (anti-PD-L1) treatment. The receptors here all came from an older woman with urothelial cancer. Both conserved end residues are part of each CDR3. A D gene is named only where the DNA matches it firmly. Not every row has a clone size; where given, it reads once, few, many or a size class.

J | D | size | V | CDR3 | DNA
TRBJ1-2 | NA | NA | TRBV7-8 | CASSLDARANYGYTF | TGTGCCAGCAGCTTAGACGCGCGTGCTAACTATGGCTACACCTTC
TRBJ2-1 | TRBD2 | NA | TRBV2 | CASSARGGRYNEQFF | TGTGCCAGCAGTGCCCGCGGGGGGCGATACAATGAGCAGTTCTTC
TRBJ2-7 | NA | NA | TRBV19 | CASSPQTGSYEQYF | TGTGCCAGTAGCCCCCAGACGGGCTCCTACGAGCAGTACTTC
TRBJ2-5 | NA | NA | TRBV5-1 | CASSLDSLLQETQYF | TGCGCCAGCAGCTTGGACAGCCTACTCCAAGAGACCCAGTACTTC
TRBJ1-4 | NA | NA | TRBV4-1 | CASSQDRGRANEKLFF | TGCGCCAGCAGCCAAGACAGAGGGAGAGCTAATGAAAAACTGTTTTTT
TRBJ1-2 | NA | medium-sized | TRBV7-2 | CASSLGPWAGEGYTF | TGTGCCAGCAGCCTAGGCCCTTGGGCAGGGGAAGGCTACACCTTC
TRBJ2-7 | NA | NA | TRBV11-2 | CASTQTAQTNYEQYF | TGTGCCAGCACTCAGACAGCCCAGACGAACTACGAGCAGTACTTC
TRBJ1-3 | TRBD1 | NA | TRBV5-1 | CASSFRQLDRYSSGNTIYF | TGCGCCAGCAGTTTCCGACAACTGGACAGGTATAGCTCTGGAAACACCATATATTTT
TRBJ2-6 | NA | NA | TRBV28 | CASTRDISGANVLTF | TGTGCCAGCACCCGGGATATCTCTGGGGCCAACGTCCTGACTTTC
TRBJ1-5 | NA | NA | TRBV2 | CASSEAGNQPQHF | TGTGCCAGCAGTGAGGCAGGCAATCAGCCCCAGCATTTT
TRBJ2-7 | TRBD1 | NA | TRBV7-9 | CASSLRGQGPTYEQYF | TGTGCCAGCAGCTTACGGGGACAGGGGCCTACCTACGAGCAGTACTTC
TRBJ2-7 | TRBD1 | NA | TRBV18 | CASSPGTGSAYEQYF | TGTGCCAGCTCACCTGGGACAGGGAGTGCCTACGAGCAGTACTTC
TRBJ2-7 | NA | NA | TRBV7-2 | CASSLGVLVPYEQYF | TGTGCCAGCAGCTTAGGGGTTCTAGTACCCTACGAGCAGTACTTC
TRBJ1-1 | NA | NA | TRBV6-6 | CASSFLQENTEAFF | TGTGCCAGCAGTTTTTTACAGGAGAACACTGAAGCTTTCTTT
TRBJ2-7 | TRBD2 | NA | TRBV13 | CASSLGLAGAYEQYF | TGTGCCAGCAGCTTAGGCCTAGCGGGAGCCTACGAGCAGTACTTC
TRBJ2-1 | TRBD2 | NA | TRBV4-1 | CASSQERTSGGASYNEQFF | TGCGCCAGCAGCCAAGAACGGACTAGCGGGGGGGCCTCCTACAATGAGCAGTTCTTC
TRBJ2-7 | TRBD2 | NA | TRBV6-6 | CASSYSSAGGGEQYF | TGTGCCAGCAGTTACTCGAGCGCGGGGGGGGGCGAGCAGTACTTC
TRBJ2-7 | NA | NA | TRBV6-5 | CASSYSSGLVEQYF | TGTGCCAGCAGTTACTCGTCAGGGTTAGTCGAGCAGTACTTC
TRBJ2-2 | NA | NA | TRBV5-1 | CASSSGGTNTGELFF | TGCGCCAGCAGCTCGGGGGGCACGAACACCGGGGAGCTGTTTTTT
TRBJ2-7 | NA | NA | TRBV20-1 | CSARHSYEQYF | TGCAGTGCTAGACACTCCTACGAGCAGTACTTC
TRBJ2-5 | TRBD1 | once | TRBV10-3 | CASGEPDRGQETQYF | TGTGCCAGCGGTGAGCCTGACAGGGGGCAAGAGACCCAGTACTTC
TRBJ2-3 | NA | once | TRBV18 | CASSLYRVADTQYF | TGTGCCAGCTCCCTTTACAGGGTTGCAGATACGCAGTATTTT
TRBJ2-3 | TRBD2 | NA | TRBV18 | CASSPFGGDGTDTQYF | TGTGCCAGCTCACCGTTTGGGGGGGATGGCACAGATACGCAGTATTTT
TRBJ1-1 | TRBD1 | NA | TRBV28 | CASRPTGQGAGNTEAFF | TGTGCCAGCAGACCGACGGGACAGGGGGCTGGGAACACTGAAGCTTTCTTT
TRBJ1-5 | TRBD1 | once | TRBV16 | CASSHGKGGQPQHF | TGTGCCAGCAGCCACGGGAAAGGGGGCCAGCCCCAGCATTTT
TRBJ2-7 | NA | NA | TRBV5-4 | CASSLTGQSYEQYF | TGTGCCAGCAGCTTGACAGGGCAATCCTACGAGCAGTACTTC
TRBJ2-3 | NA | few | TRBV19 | CASSIQGADTQYF | TGTGCCAGTAGTATCCAGGGCGCAGATACGCAGTATTTT
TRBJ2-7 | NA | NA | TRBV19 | CASAKQGSYEQYF | TGTGCCAGTGCAAAACAGGGCTCCTACGAGCAGTACTTC
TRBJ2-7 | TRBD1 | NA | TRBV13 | CASSLGSQGATYEQYF | TGTGCCAGCAGCTTAGGCTCGCAGGGGGCAACCTACGAGCAGTACTTC
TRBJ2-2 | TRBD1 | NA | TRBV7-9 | CASSPTGGVSTGELFF | TGTGCCAGCAGCCCCACAGGGGGTGTGAGCACCGGGGAGCTGTTTTTT
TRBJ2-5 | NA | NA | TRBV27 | CASSQRLREETQYF | TGTGCCAGCAGCCAGCGCCTGAGGGAGGAGACCCAGTACTTC
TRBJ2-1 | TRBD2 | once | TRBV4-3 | CASSRGRLAPKNEQFF | TGCGCCAGCAGCCGGGGGAGACTAGCCCCTAAAAATGAGCAGTTCTTC
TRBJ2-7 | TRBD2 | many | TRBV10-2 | CASSESGLAGSSPYEQYF | TGCGCCAGCAGTGAGTCAGGACTAGCGGGATCCTCCCCCTACGAGCAGTACTTC
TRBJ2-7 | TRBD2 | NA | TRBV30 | CAWSVYGGSGREQYF | TGTGCCTGGAGTGTATATGGCGGGAGTGGTCGGGAGCAGTACTTC
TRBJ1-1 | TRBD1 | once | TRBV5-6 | CASSPIQSRDRGDTEAFF | TGTGCCAGCAGCCCGATACAGTCCCGGGACAGGGGGGACACTGAAGCTTTCTTT
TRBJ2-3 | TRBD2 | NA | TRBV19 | CASKGLAGGPASTDTQYF | TGTGCCAGTAAAGGACTAGCGGGGGGTCCTGCTAGCACAGATACGCAGTATTTT
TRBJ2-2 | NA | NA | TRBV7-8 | CASSLASAGTGELFF | TGTGCCAGCAGCTTAGCGTCGGCGGGAACCGGGGAGCTGTTTTTT
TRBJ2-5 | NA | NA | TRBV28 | CASSPWIAPKTQYF | TGTGCCAGCAGTCCTTGGATAGCCCCCAAGACCCAGTACTTC
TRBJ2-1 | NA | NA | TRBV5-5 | CASSQPSGNEQFF | TGTGCCAGCAGCCAGCCCTCAGGCAATGAGCAGTTCTTC
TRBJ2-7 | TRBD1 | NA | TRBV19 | CASSLGQGAYEQYF | TGTGCCAGTAGCCTCGGACAGGGCGCCTACGAGCAGTACTTC
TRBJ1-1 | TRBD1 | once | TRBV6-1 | CASSEDRVNTEAFF | TGTGCCAGCAGTGAGGACAGGGTGAACACTGAAGCTTTCTTT
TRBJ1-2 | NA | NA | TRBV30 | CAWKGGALGGYTF | TGTGCCTGGAAAGGGGGGGCTCTAGGAGGCTACACCTTC
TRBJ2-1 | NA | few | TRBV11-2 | CASSLDFLDSNEQFF | TGTGCCAGCAGCTTAGACTTCCTAGACTCGAATGAGCAGTTCTTC
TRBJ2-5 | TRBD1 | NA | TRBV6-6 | CASRASGTGVGETQYF | TGTGCCAGCAGAGCCTCCGGGACAGGGGTTGGGGAGACCCAGTACTTC
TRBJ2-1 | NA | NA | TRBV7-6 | CASRSLMGGKSSYNEQFF | TGTGCCAGCAGGTCCCTGATGGGCGGGAAGAGCTCCTACAATGAGCAGTTCTTC
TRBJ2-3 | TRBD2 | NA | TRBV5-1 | CASSLGASGREDTQYF | TGCGCCAGCAGCTTGGGCGCTAGCGGGAGAGAGGATACGCAGTATTTT
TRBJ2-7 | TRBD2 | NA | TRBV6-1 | CASGLAGGLHEQYF | TGTGCCAGCGGGTTGGCGGGAGGGCTCCACGAGCAGTACTTC
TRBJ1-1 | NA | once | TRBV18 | CASSPGRDTEAFF | TGTGCCAGCTCACCGGGGAGGGATACTGAAGCTTTCTTT
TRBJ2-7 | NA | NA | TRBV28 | CASSFFRGQYEQYF | TGTGCCAGCAGTTTTTTTAGGGGCCAGTACGAGCAGTACTTC
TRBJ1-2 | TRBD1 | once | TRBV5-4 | CASSSGQGGGYTF | TGTGCCAGCAGCTCCGGACAGGGAGGTGGCTACACCTTC
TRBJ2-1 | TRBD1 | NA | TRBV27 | CASSRTGYNEQFF | TGTGCCAGCAGTAGGACAGGGTACAATGAGCAGTTCTTC
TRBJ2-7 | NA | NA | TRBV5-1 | CASSFSGTEGKVHF | TGCGCCAGCAGCTTTAGCGGGACAGAAGGTAAGGTCCACTTC
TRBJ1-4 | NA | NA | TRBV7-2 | CASSLSAGSTNEKLFF | TGTGCCAGCAGCTTATCCGCAGGGTCAACTAATGAAAAACTGTTTTTT
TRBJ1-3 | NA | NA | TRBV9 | CASSVAGSSGNTIYF | TGTGCCAGCAGCGTAGCCGGGAGCTCTGGAAACACCATATATTTT